This is a list of T cell receptor beta chains from one sample in a study of T-cell reconstitution after alpha-beta-depleted transplantation in children. TCRdb processed the PCR reads anew with MiXCR; each CDR3 protein has one entry. The sample contains approximately 980,000 distinct CDR3 sequences, roughly 29% of which appear only once. The starting material was PBMCs, mostly from graft donor cells, obtained 360 days after TCRalphabeta/CD19-depleted stem cell transplant. The origin of the receptors is a boy younger than two who had a stem cell transplant for SCID, so the T cells may come from the graft donor. The CDR3 runs from the conserved cysteine through the conserved F or W. A D gene is named only where the DNA matches it firmly. Clone size appears in some rows only: once, few, many, or a class for an expanded clone.

>TRBJ2-7|TRBV20-1|few|TRBD1
TGCAGTGCTAGGCTACTCGACAGGGTCTACGAGCAGTACTTC
CSARLLDRVYEQYF
>TRBJ2-3|TRBV2|-|TRBD2
TGTGCCAGTCGCGTCCGTAGCGGGGGCACAGATACGCAGTATTTT
CASRVRSGGTDTQYF
>TRBJ2-2|TRBV25-1|few|TRBD2
TGTGCCAGCACTGGGGTAGCGGGTACCGGGGAGCTGTTTTTT
CASTGVAGTGELFF
>TRBJ2-7|TRBV29-1|-|-
TGCAGCGTTGGTCCGGGGTGCGAGCAGTACTTC
CSVGPGCEQYF
>TRBJ2-1|TRBV19|-|-
TGTGCCAGTAGCCACACAGGGAACAATGAGCAGTTCTTC
CASSHTGNNEQFF
>TRBJ2-2|TRBV20-1|-|-
TGCAGTGCCCCTTTCCCTAAAAACACCGGGGAGCTGTTTTTT
CSAPFPKNTGELFF
>TRBJ1-1|TRBV20-1|-|-
TGCAGTACACCTGACATGGGGGTGAACACTGAAGCTTTCTTT
CSTPDMGVNTEAFF
>TRBJ1-5|TRBV10-3|-|-
TGTGCCAGCGACAGGCTAGGGGTGCGCAATCAGCCCCAGCATTTT
CASDRLGVRNQPQHF
>TRBJ2-3|TRBV12-3/TRBV12-4|few|TRBD2
TGTGCCAGCAGTCCCGGTCGAGCGGGGGGCACAGATACGCAGTATTTT
CASSPGRAGGTDTQYF
>TRBJ1-4|TRBV5-5|-|-
TGTGCCAGCAGCTTTCGGGGGCGGAGAGATGAAAAACTGTTTTTT
CASSFRGRRDEKLFF
>TRBJ2-3|TRBV9|-|-
TGTGCCAGCAGCGTAGTGGCGAACACAGATACGCAGTATTTT
CASSVVANTDTQYF
>TRBJ2-5|TRBV5-1|-|TRBD1
TGCGCCAGCAGCTCGGGACAGGGGATGGGAGAGACCCAGTACTTC
CASSSGQGMGETQYF
>TRBJ1-3|TRBV20-1|-|-
TGCAGTGCTAGGGAGAAGGGAAACACCATATATTTT
CSAREKGNTIYF
>TRBJ1-1|TRBV6-5|-|-
TGTGCCAGCAGTTCGGGTGCCAGTAAGGACACTGAAGCTTTCTTT
CASSSGASKDTEAFF
>TRBJ2-7|TRBV7-8|-|TRBD1
TGTGCCAGCAGCAAAGACAGGGGAGGATACGAGCAGTACTTC
CASSKDRGGYEQYF
>TRBJ2-3|TRBV24-1|-|-
TGTGCCACCAGTGATTCCGGGACGGCGGGGGCCACAGATACGCAGTATTTT
CATSDSGTAGATDTQYF
>TRBJ2-7|TRBV4-2|few|TRBD2
TGTGCCAGCAGCCAGGAAAGACTAGCTTACGAGCAGTACTTC
CASSQERLAYEQYF
>TRBJ2-7|TRBV27|-|-
TGTGCCAGCAGTTTGTATGAGGGAAGTAAGGGGCAGTACTTC
CASSLYEGSKGQYF
>TRBJ2-7|TRBV7-2|-|-
TGTGCCAGCAGCAGCCGGTCCAGGGCGGGGACTGGCTGGCACTTC
CASSSRSRAGTGWHF
>TRBJ2-7|TRBV4-1|-|-
TGCGCCAGCAGCCAAGATTCCGGGTTGAGCTCCTACGAGCAGTACTTC
CASSQDSGLSSYEQYF
>TRBJ2-3|TRBV7-6|once|TRBD2
TGTGCCAGCAGCTTTGGCGGGGGGATCACAGATACGCAGTATTTT
CASSFGGGITDTQYF
>TRBJ1-5|TRBV24-1|-|-
TGTGCCACCAGTCCGGGGCCGAATCAGCCCCAGCATTTT
CATSPGPNQPQHF
>TRBJ2-1|TRBV20-1|-|TRBD2
TGCAGTGCTAGAGAACCAAGTGGGGGGAGGGGCAATGAGCAGTTCTTC
CSAREPSGGRGNEQFF
>TRBJ2-3|TRBV20-1|-|-
TGCAGTGCGACTACAGGGGAGGATCCCCAGGATACGCAGTATTTT
CSATTGEDPQDTQYF
>TRBJ2-3|TRBV20-1|-|-
TGCAGTGCCAAATTAGCGAGAGGCCCCGGTACGCAGTATTTT
CSAKLARGPGTQYF
>TRBJ2-1|TRBV4-3|-|-
TGCGCCAGCAGCCAAGGGCTAGGGGTATACGATGAGCAGTTCTTC
CASSQGLGVYDEQFF
>TRBJ2-2|TRBV5-1|-|-
TGCGCCAGCAGCTTGGAGGTATCGAACACCGGGGAGCTGATTTTT
CASSLEVSNTGELIF
>TRBJ2-3|TRBV29-1|-|-
TGCAGCGTTTCGGCCGGCAGGCCGAGCACAGATACGCAGTATTTT
CSVSAGRPSTDTQYF
>TRBJ1-1|TRBV12-3/TRBV12-4|many|-
TGTGCCAGCAGCCCCGAGGTCGGGAACACTGAAGCTTTCTTT
CASSPEVGNTEAFF
>TRBJ2-3|TRBV15|few|-
TGTGCCACCAGCAGAGGTGGGATGAACACAGATACGCAGTATTTT
CATSRGGMNTDTQYF
>TRBJ2-3|TRBV6-1|-|TRBD2
TGTGCCAGCAGTGATTTTGGGGGGGACCCTACAGATGCGCAGTATTTT
CASSDFGGDPTDAQYF
>TRBJ1-3|TRBV5-1|-|TRBD1
TGCGCCAGCAGCCCCCGACAGGGGGCTGGGGGAAACACCATATATTTT
CASSPRQGAGGNTIYF
>TRBJ2-1|TRBV5-5|-|-
TGTGCCAGCAGCCTCCAGACGGGAAGCTCCTACAATGAGCAGTTCTTC
CASSLQTGSSYNEQFF
>TRBJ1-1|TRBV5-1|-|-
TGCGCCAGCAGCCGTCCTGGTAAGATGAACACTGAAGCTTTCTTT
CASSRPGKMNTEAFF
>TRBJ2-3|TRBV2|-|-
TGTGCCAGCAAGTACACGGATGTAGATACGCAGTATTTT
CASKYTDVDTQYF
>TRBJ2-5|TRBV28|once|-
TGTGCCAGCAGTTTCATATGGACGGGTAGTGAGACCCAGTACTTC
CASSFIWTGSETQYF
>TRBJ1-4|TRBV3-1|many|TRBD1
TGTGCCAGCAGGAACCGGGACAGGGATGAAAAACTGTTTTTT
CASRNRDRDEKLFF
>TRBJ1-2|TRBV20-1|-|-
TGCAGTGCTAGAGATGGGGGGTCACCGGGGTCTAACTATGGCTACACCTTC
CSARDGGSPGSNYGYTF
>TRBJ1-3|TRBV15|few|-
TGTGCCACCAGCCCGGGTCCCAGCTCTGGAAACACCATATATTTT
CATSPGPSSGNTIYF
>TRBJ2-3|TRBV10-2|few|TRBD1
TGCGCCAGCAGTGACCTCCCGGGACAGGGTAAAACTAGCACAGATACGCAGTATTTT
CASSDLPGQGKTSTDTQYF
>TRBJ2-7|TRBV12-3/TRBV12-4|few|TRBD1
TGTGCCAGCAGTCCCGGGACAGCACTTTACGAGCAGTACTTC
CASSPGTALYEQYF
>TRBJ2-3|TRBV27|-|TRBD1
TGTGCCAGCAGTACCTCGGACAGGGCCCTTAAAGATACGCAGTATTTT
CASSTSDRALKDTQYF
>TRBJ2-1|TRBV15|-|-
TGTGCCACCAGCAAAGCCGGGACATCGGAGGAGGAATACAATGAGCAGTTCTTC
CATSKAGTSEEEYNEQFF
>TRBJ2-5|TRBV15|-|-
TGTGCCACCAGCAACACCCGGGAGTACCAAGAGACCCAGTACTTC
CATSNTREYQETQYF
>TRBJ1-3|TRBV20-1|few|TRBD1
TGCAGTGCTAAGGGACAGCGAAACACCATATATTTT
CSAKGQRNTIYF
>TRBJ1-1|TRBV6-5|-|-
TGTGCCAGCAGTTACTCTTCTGGGACATGGCTCGGTGAAGCTTTCTTT
CASSYSSGTWLGEAFF
>TRBJ2-1|TRBV20-1|-|TRBD2
TGCAGTGCTAGTGGGCGGGGGGGCCTCGGCGATGAGCAGTTCTTC
CSASGRGGLGDEQFF
>TRBJ1-1|TRBV12-3/TRBV12-4|-|TRBD1
TGTGCCAGCAGCTCGGACAGGGCTAGTAACACTGAAGCTTTCTTT
CASSSDRASNTEAFF
>TRBJ2-5|TRBV3-1|-|TRBD1
TGTGCCAGCAGCCAAGGCGTAGACAGGGCCTTGGAGACCCAGTACTTC
CASSQGVDRALETQYF
>TRBJ2-4|TRBV5-1|-|-
TGCGCCAGCGCCCTCAGAGTAGGGAGCATTCAGTACTTC
CASALRVGSIQYF
>TRBJ2-5|TRBV6-5|-|TRBD2
TGTGCCAGCAGTTACGGGGGGGTCAAAGAGACCCAGTACTTC
CASSYGGVKETQYF
>TRBJ2-3|TRBV24-1|-|TRBD2
TGTGCCACCAGTGATGCAGCGGGGGCACCCACAGATACGCAGTATTTT
CATSDAAGAPTDTQYF
>TRBJ2-5|TRBV2|-|TRBD2
TGTGCCAGCAGTGAAGCGCTCCTTGGGCTAGCGGGGGGTGAGTGGGAGACCCAGTACTTC
CASSEALLGLAGGEWETQYF
>TRBJ2-2|TRBV11-2|-|TRBD1
TGTGCCAGCAGCTTAGATGGGACAGGGGGCATGGAGGAGCTGTTTTTT
CASSLDGTGGMEELFF
>TRBJ1-5|TRBV28|-|TRBD1
TGTGCCAGCAGTACGCGGACAGGGATCAATCAGCCCCAGCATTTT
CASSTRTGINQPQHF
>TRBJ2-5|TRBV15|many|TRBD1
TGTGCCACCAGCAGGGACAGGCAAGAGACCCAGTACTTC
CATSRDRQETQYF
>TRBJ2-7|TRBV12-3/TRBV12-4|-|-
TGTGCCAGCAGTTCCTCCTGGGTCGGCGGAATCTACGAGCAGTACTTC
CASSSSWVGGIYEQYF
>TRBJ2-7|TRBV28|-|-
TGTGCCAGCAGAGCCAGACGGTTGACCTACGAGCAGTACTTC
CASRARRLTYEQYF
>TRBJ1-3|TRBV4-1|-|-
TGCGCCAGCAGCCAAGACCCACAGGGCCTTCAGAGTGGAAACACCATATATTTT
CASSQDPQGLQSGNTIYF